One and the same sample provided the 11 T cell receptor beta chains below, sequenced in a study of blood T cell repertoires in COVID-19. TCRdb keeps only in-frame clones here, not all; method: immunoSEQ multiplex PCR. The data show 260,000 or so clones, with around 90% seen just once and about 0.7% held by the top ten. Input material: peripheral blood. The receptors were sampled from a human donor in a cohort sampled during active COVID-19.

The gene calls are TRBV30 and TRBJ1-2, with a tentative D call TRBD1 (5 bases). The V gene lost 0 bases and the J gene lost 6 bases, with 14 bases spanning the gap. The CDR3 is made up of 14 amino acids. The germline gives CDR1 GTSNPN, CDR2 SVGIG (reference sequence). DNA for the CDR3: TGTGCCTGGAGTGTACTGGGGAAGGGGAATGGCTACACCTTC. The encoded protein is CAWSVLGKGNGYTF.

The chain combines TRBV7-9 with TRBJ2-7, with TRBD1 matching 7 bases. Trimming took 2 bases from V and 5 from J; bases not matched to a gene: 12. CDR1 is SEHNR and CDR2 is FQNEAQ in the germline V gene (reference sequence). This CDR3 is built from 16 residues. CDR3 DNA sequence: TGTGCCAGCAGCTTATCCCCTGGCAGGGGGTTCAACGAGCAGTACTTC. Amino acids: CASSLSPGRGFNEQYF.

The genes are TRBV27 and TRBJ2-7; TRBD1 is a possible D gene (8 bases). Trimming took 10 bases from V and 4 from J, leaving 17 bases between them. Germline V gives CDR1 MNHEY, CDR2 SMNVEV (reference sequence). The CDR3 runs to 13 residues. CDR3 nucleotides: TGTGCCAACCGACAGGGGAGGGTATACGAGCAGTACTTC. Translated, it gives CANRQGRVYEQYF.

Only a few counts were recorded for this clone. The V and J genes are TRBV7-8 and TRBJ1-5; 7 bases line up with TRBD1. The CDR3 spans 13 residues. CDR1 SGHVS and CDR2 FQNEAQ come from the germline V gene. V lost 5 bases and J lost 6; bases outside the gene matches: 4. The CDR3 DNA is TGTGCCAGCAGCGCTCGACAGGGTCAGCCCCAGCATTTT. Translated, it gives CASSARQGQPQHF.

V gene TRBV3-1 (or the pseudogene TRBV3-2) combines with J gene TRBJ2-7; possible D gene TRBD2, 6 bases. V shed 5 bases and J shed 2 bases, with 16 bases lying between them. The germline V gene encodes CDR1 LGHDT and CDR2 YNNKEL (reference sequence). The CDR3 covers 15 residues. Here the CDR3 reads CASSSTGTEAYEQYF. The DNA for the CDR3 is TGTGCCAGCAGCTCTACCGGGACTGAGGCCTACGAGCAGTACTTC.

The chain is built from TRBV9 and TRBJ2-3, with 10 positions matching TRBD2. The CDR3 is 16 residues long. V gave up 3 bases and J gave up 1 base; unmatched junction bases: 5. CDR1 is SGDLS, CDR2 YYNGEE, per germline. The CDR3 loop reads CASSGGAGGRTDTQYF. The CDR3 DNA is TGTGCCAGCAGCGGTGGAGCGGGGGGGCGCACAGATACGCAGTATTTT. Looking up the rest from reference TRBV9 and TRBJ2-3 gives the full variable domain: DSGVTQTPKHLITATGQRVTLRCSPRSGDLSVYWYQQSLDQGLQFLIQYYNGEERAKGNILERFSAQQFPDLHSELNLSSLELGDSALYFCASSGGAGGRTDTQYFGPGTRLTVL.

The CDR3 bases are TGCGCCAGCAGCCAAGATTATACAGCCTCCTACGAGCAGTACTTC. It encodes CASSQDYTASYEQYF. The V call is TRBV4-3, the J call TRBJ2-7; no definite D call. The germline CDR1 and CDR2 sequences are LGHNA and YSLEER. The CDR3 covers 15 residues. The V end lost 0 bases, the J end lost 0 bases, and 9 bases lay between the germline ends.

V usage is TRBV5-1 and J usage is TRBJ1-1; 7 nucleotides align to TRBD1. This CDR3 has 17 amino acids. The ends lost 4 bases at V and 1 base at J; junction bases unmatched: 13. Germline assignment: CDR1 SGHRS and CDR2 YFSETQ. DNA for the CDR3: TGCGCCAGCAGCCCAATAAGACAGGGCCTGGGGAACACTGAAGCTTTCTTT. It translates to CASSPIRQGLGNTEAFF. The whole variable domain, remainder taken from reference TRBV5-1 and TRBJ1-1, is KAGVTQTPRYLIKTRGQQVTLSCSPISGHRSVSWYQQTPGQGLQFLFEYFSETQRNKGNFPGRFSGRQFSNSRSEMNVSTLELGDSALYLCASSPIRQGLGNTEAFFGQGTRLTVV.

This chain joins TRBV24-1 and TRBJ2-7; TRBD1 matches at 9 bases. Germline V CDR1 and CDR2: KGHDR, SFDVKD. V shed 10 bases, J shed 5 bases, and the junction held 5 bases outside the gene matches. The CDR3 has 12 amino acids. In nucleotides, the CDR3 is TGTGCCACGCGGGACAGGGCGGACGAGCAGTACTTC. Translation: CATRDRADEQYF.

The V gene is TRBV30, the J gene TRBJ1-2; D gene unclear. The germline V gene has CDR1 GTSNPN and CDR2 SVGIG (reference sequence). There are 13 residues in the CDR3. V was cut by 1 base and J by 8 bases, with 14 bases left in between. The CDR3 here is CAWSANAPGGYTF. CDR3 DNA sequence: TGTGCCTGGAGTGCTAACGCTCCGGGAGGCTACACCTTC.

The chain has TRBV7-6 and TRBJ2-7; TRBD1 matches 7 bases. The V and J ends lost 7 bases and 2 bases, in that order; junction bases with no gene match: 11. The germline CDR1 and CDR2 sequences are SGHVS and FNYEAQ. The CDR3 spans 15 residues. The CDR3 region has the DNA TGTGCCAGCACCTCGCCCGCCCAGGGGGCCTACGAGCAGTACTTC. This translates into CASTSPAQGAYEQYF.